Presented here are 19 T cell receptor beta chains from one specimen sequenced in a study of PD-1 blockade in classical Hodgkin lymphoma. Sequenced by immunoSEQ multiplex PCR; TCRdb stores in-frame clones only, minus some. This sample has about 58,000 clones, with 91% found just once. Brentuximab vedotin exposure varied, and every patient relapsed after autologous stem cell transplantation. The sample consisted of peripheral blood mononuclear cells (PBMCs), taken before the second cycle of nivolumab. The receptors here all came from a human donor with classical Hodgkin lymphoma.

This rearrangement joins TRBV30 to TRBJ1-2, with 10 bases matching TRBD1. J gave up 6 bases and V 1 base, and 14 bases lay outside the gene matches. Germline V gene sequence: CDR1 GTSNPN, CDR2 SVGIG (reference sequence). This CDR3 spans 17 amino acids. The CDR3 here is CAWSADLTGTGDDGYTF. The CDR3 DNA is TGTGCCTGGAGTGCGGACCTTACCGGGACAGGGGATGATGGCTACACCTTC.

The chain combines TRBV29-1 with TRBJ1-5, with D possibly being TRBD1 (6 bases). V dropped 4 bases and J dropped 4 bases, with 14 bases sitting between them. CDR1 and CDR2 from the germline V gene are SQVTM and ANQGSEA. The CDR3 covers 14 residues. In nucleotides, the CDR3 is TGCAGCGTTGGTGGTACAGGGTTTAATCAGCCCCAGCATTTT. Translated: CSVGGTGFNQPQHF.

The rearrangement links TRBV5-1 to TRBJ2-2; 12 bases line up with TRBD1. After removal of 3 bases from V and 5 bases from J, the junction contained 8 bases not matched to a gene. CDR1 is SGHRS and CDR2 is YFSETQ in the germline V gene. The CDR3 contains 17 residues. CDR3 nucleotides: TGCGCCAGCAGCTACACCGGGACAGGGGGCGGAACCGGGGAGCTGTTTTTT. It translates to CASSYTGTGGGTGELFF.

This sequence joins TRBV14 and TRBJ1-1; TRBD1 aligns across 7 bases. CDR1 and CDR2 from the germline V gene are SGHDN and FVKESK. The CDR3 sequence is 12 residues long. The ends lost 5 bases at V and 4 bases at J; junction bases unmatched: 1. CDR3 coding DNA: TGTGCCAGCAGCGCAGGGGGCACTGAAGCTTTCTTT. Translated: CASSAGGTEAFF.

The chain carries TRBV4-2 and TRBJ1-2; 9 bases are a match to TRBD1. This CDR3 has 15 amino acids. Germline loops: CDR1 LGHNA, CDR2 YNFKEQ. The V segment lost 1 base and the J segment 3 bases; nucleotides outside the gene matches: 3. The CDR3 coding sequence is TGTGCCAGCAGCCAAGTCGGGGACAGGGACTATGGCTACACCTTC. This translates into CASSQVGDRDYGYTF.

The chain recombines TRBV28 with TRBJ2-1; D possibly corresponds to TRBD2 (6 bases). The V end was cut by 10 bases, the J end by 0 bases, with 16 bases between. Germline-derived CDR1 and CDR2 are MDHEN and SYDVKM. This CDR3 contains 15 residues. The CDR3, as DNA: TGTGCCACCAGAAACGGGAGAAGCTCCTACAATGAGCAGTTCTTC. Its translation: CATRNGRSSYNEQFF.

This chain connects TRBV4-2 to TRBJ2-1, with unresolved D. Germline loops: CDR1 LGHNA, CDR2 YNFKEQ. The CDR3 covers 11 residues. Trimming stripped 8 bases from V and 12 bases from J, with 14 bases between. For the CDR3, the DNA is TGTGCCAGCCCCCGGTGGGGTGGGCAGTTCTTC. Protein sequence: CASPRWGGQFF.

The chain employs TRBV2 and TRBJ2-7; D ambiguous. Between the trimmed V and J ends, which lost 8 bases and 6 bases, there was a span of 14 bases. The CDR3 runs to 12 residues. CDR1 is SNHLY and CDR2 is FYNNEI in the germline V gene. The CDR3 here is CASPGSSGEQYF. In DNA, the CDR3 is TGTGCCAGCCCTGGCTCCTCTGGCGAGCAGTACTTC.

V gene TRBV19 combines with J gene TRBJ2-1; the D gene is possibly TRBD1 (6 bases). This CDR3 is 13 amino acids long. Trimming stripped 3 bases from V and 4 bases from J, with 7 bases between. Germline V gene data show CDR1 as LNHDA and CDR2 as SQIVND (reference sequence). This CDR3 is CASSIGQYNEQFF. The CDR3 DNA follows: TGTGCCAGTAGTATCGGACAGTACAATGAGCAGTTCTTC.

The rearrangement uses TRBV4-1 and TRBJ2-7; D gene uncertain. There are 14 residues in the CDR3. Germline CDR1 and CDR2: MGHRA and YSYEKL. V lost 1 base to trimming and J lost 3 bases, with 10 bases between them. The CDR3 reads CASSQGVGVYEQYF. The CDR3 DNA is TGCGCCAGCAGCCAAGGGGTTGGGGTCTACGAGCAGTACTTC.

The J gene is TRBJ2-1, the V gene TRBV5-6; 15 bases map to TRBD2. CDR1 SGHDT and CDR2 YYEEEE come from the germline V gene. The junction had 10 bases not matched to a gene; V was cut back by 4 bases and J by 5 bases. This CDR3 has 18 residues. The CDR3 sequence is CASSEGLAGGPFHNEQFF. CDR3 bases: TGTGCCAGCAGCGAGGGACTAGCGGGAGGTCCCTTCCACAATGAGCAGTTCTTC.

In its sample, this clone was seen once. The chain links TRBV7-2 to TRBJ2-3; TRBD2 agrees at 9 bases. V shed 5 bases, J shed 2 bases, and the junction held 5 bases outside the gene matches. The CDR3 sequence is 15 residues long. Germline V lookup: CDR1 SGHTA, CDR2 FQGNSA. The CDR3 nucleotides read TGTGCCAGCAGCGACCCTAGCGGGAACACAGATACGCAGTATTTT. Amino acids: CASSDPSGNTDTQYF.

The gene calls are TRBV19 and TRBJ1-5, with 8 bases aligning to TRBD1. The CDR3 contains 14 residues. The V gene's germline CDR1 is LNHDA and CDR2 SQIVND (reference sequence). After removal of 6 bases from V and 3 bases from J, the junction contained 4 bases not matched to a gene. CDR3 in DNA: TGTGCCAGTAGGACGACAGGGGTCAATCAGCCCCAGCATTTT. It yields the protein CASRTTGVNQPQHF.

This chain links TRBV9 with TRBJ2-1; TRBD2 aligns across 8 bases. V lost 2 bases, J lost 3 bases, and 4 bases stayed unmatched. The CDR3 is 15 amino acids. The germline V gene encodes CDR1 SGDLS and CDR2 YYNGEE. CDR3 sequence reads: CASSVLLADYNEQFF. In DNA form, the CDR3 reads TGTGCCAGCAGCGTTTTACTAGCGGACTACAATGAGCAGTTCTTC.

The rearrangement joins TRBV27 to TRBJ2-5; 14 nucleotides match TRBD2. CDR1 MNHEY and CDR2 SMNVEV come from the germline V gene (reference sequence). The J segment lost 5 bases and the V segment lost 2 bases, leaving 7 bases of the junction unmatched. The CDR3 is 17 amino acids. The CDR3 loop reads CASSLTGTSGSRETQYF. As DNA, the CDR3 is TGTGCCAGCAGTTTAACCGGGACTAGCGGGAGCCGGGAGACCCAGTACTTC.

The CDR3 bases are TGTGCCAGCAGCCCAGGTTTTGGGGAGGCTGCAGATACGCAGTATTTT. Protein sequence: CASSPGFGEAADTQYF. V usage is TRBV4-2 and J usage is TRBJ2-3; D may be TRBD2 (6 bases). Looked up from germline, CDR1 is LGHNA and CDR2 is YNFKEQ. V lost 4 bases, J lost 4 bases, and 18 bases lay in between. The CDR3 is 16 residues long.

This chain uses TRBV19 with TRBJ2-3; the match to TRBD2 covers 8 bases. Germline V gene lookup returns CDR1 LNHDA and CDR2 SQIVND (reference sequence). J lost 6 bases, V lost 0 bases, and 8 bases had no gene match. There are 16 residues in the CDR3. CDR3 amino acids: CASSIDPPGGSDTQYF. Here the CDR3 DNA reads TGTGCCAGTAGTATAGACCCCCCGGGGGGGAGTGATACGCAGTATTTT.

The J gene is TRBJ2-6, the V gene TRBV19; D is perhaps TRBD1 (6 bases). V was cut by 1 base and J by 1 base, with 20 bases left in between. Germline assignment: CDR1 LNHDA and CDR2 SQIVND (reference sequence). The CDR3 extends over 20 amino acids. CDR3 in amino acids: CASSIALTGALLSGANVLTF. CDR3 DNA sequence: TGTGCCAGTAGTATAGCCCTGACAGGTGCACTCTTATCTGGGGCCAACGTCCTGACTTTC.

CDR3 sequence reads: CASSLGTVRPHNSPLHF. The CDR3 bases are TGTGCCAGCAGCTTGGGGACAGTAAGGCCCCATAATTCACCCCTCCACTTT. This sequence joins TRBV7-9 and TRBJ1-6, with 7 bases that match TRBD1. J gave up 5 bases and V 3 bases, and 10 bases lay outside the gene matches. CDR1 and CDR2 from the germline V gene are SEHNR and FQNEAQ (reference sequence). This CDR3 has 17 amino acids.